Described below is a single TCR beta chain sequence and its context. CDR1 is SGHTA and CDR2 is FQGNSA in the germline V gene. The CDR3 consists of 16 residues. Trimming removed 3 bases at V and 7 bases at J, with 22 bases between. This sample was included in a study of blood T cell repertoires in COVID-19. At the level of the study: Material from acute and convalescent COVID-19 was sourced from the United States, Italy and Spain. PBMCs, B-cell-depleted T cells, or T cells provided the cDNA or gDNA that made up the material.

Per the study methods: Reference gene primer amplification gave nucleated cell count estimates. The method was immunoSEQ multiplex PCR; TCRdb's version includes in-frame clones alone and lacks a portion of them. From that table come the V and J calls and clone size; the DNA was used to work out D and trimming. The sample includes fewer than 200,000 clones, 83% of them seen just once. The receptor was isolated from a woman over 75 with acute or convalescent COVID-19. The specimen was peripheral blood. The V gene is TRBV7-2, the J gene TRBJ2-7; D is unresolved. CDR3 DNA: TGTGCCAGCAGCTTCTTTTGGTCGCTCGGCTCGGAGGAGCAGTACTTC. It specifies CASSFFWSLGSEEQYF.